This T cell receptor beta chain was sequenced for a study of monozygotic twins with inflammatory bowel disease. Study-wide points: Immunosuppressive treatment differences may have increased patient repertoire variability. TCRbeta inverse Simpson diversity was decreased in IBD patients versus healthy co-twins.

On this clonotype: Its antigen is still unknown.

Every donor provided one blood sample measuring about 2.3 ml. TCRdb re-analyzed the 5' RACE reads; it lists each CDR3 protein once, without DNA. The table for this sample gives a few hundred thousand distinct CDR3 sequences. This clonotype was obtained from a human donor with ulcerative colitis or Crohn's disease, or a healthy co-twin of an affected twin (not recorded which). Source material: blood.

The chain's CDR3 is CATSETSGGTDTQYF. The V and J genes are TRBV24-1 and TRBJ2-3; TCRdb proposes TRBD2, but this gene call is untestable without DNA. Looked up from germline, CDR1 is KGHDR and CDR2 is SFDVKD. The CDR3 is 15 amino acids.